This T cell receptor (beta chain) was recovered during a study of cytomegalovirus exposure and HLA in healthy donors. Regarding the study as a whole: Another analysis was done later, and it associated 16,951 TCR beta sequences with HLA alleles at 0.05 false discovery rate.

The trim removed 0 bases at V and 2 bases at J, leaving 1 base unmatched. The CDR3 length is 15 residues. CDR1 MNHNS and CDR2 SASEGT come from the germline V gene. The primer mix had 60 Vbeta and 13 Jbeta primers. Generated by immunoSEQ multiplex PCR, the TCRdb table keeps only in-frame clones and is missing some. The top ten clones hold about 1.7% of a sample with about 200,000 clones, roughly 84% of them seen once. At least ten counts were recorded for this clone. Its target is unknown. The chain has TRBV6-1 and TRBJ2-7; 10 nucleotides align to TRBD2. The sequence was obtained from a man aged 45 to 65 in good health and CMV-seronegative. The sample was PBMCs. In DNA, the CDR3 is TGTGCCAGCAGTGAAGCAGGGACTAGCGCCTACGAGCAGTACTTC. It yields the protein CASSEAGTSAYEQYF.